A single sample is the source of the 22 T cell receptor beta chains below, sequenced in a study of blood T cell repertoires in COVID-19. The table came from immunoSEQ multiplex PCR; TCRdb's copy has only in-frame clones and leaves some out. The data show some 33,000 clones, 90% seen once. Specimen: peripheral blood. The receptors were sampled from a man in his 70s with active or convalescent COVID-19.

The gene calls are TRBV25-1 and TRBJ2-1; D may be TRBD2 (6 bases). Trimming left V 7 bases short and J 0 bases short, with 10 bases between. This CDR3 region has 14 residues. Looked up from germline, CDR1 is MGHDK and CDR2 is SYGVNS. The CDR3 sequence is CASNRGGSYNEQFF. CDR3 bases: TGTGCCAGCAATCGGGGAGGCTCCTACAATGAGCAGTTCTTC.

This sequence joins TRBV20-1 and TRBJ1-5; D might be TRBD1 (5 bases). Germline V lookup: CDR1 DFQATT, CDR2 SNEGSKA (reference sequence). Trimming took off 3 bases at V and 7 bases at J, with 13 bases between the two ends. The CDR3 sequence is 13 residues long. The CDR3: CSASFAGQQPQHF. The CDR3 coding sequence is TGCAGTGCTAGTTTCGCAGGGCAACAGCCCCAGCATTTT.

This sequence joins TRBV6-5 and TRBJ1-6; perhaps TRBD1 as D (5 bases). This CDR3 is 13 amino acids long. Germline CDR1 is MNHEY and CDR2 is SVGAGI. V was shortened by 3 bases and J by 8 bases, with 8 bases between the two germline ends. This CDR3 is CASSYAGDSPLHF. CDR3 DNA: TGTGCCAGCAGTTATGCGGGGGATTCACCCCTCCACTTT.

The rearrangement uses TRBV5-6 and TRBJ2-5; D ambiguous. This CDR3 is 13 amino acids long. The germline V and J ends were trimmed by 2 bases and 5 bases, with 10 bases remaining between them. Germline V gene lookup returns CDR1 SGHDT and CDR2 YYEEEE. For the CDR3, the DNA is TGTGCCAGCAGCTTTCTGATTGAGGAGACCCAGTACTTC. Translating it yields CASSFLIEETQYF.

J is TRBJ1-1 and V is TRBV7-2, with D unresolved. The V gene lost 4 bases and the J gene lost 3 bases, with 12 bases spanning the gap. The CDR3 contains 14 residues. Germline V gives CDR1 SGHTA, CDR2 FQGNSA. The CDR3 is CASSSQAVDTEAFF. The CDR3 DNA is TGTGCCAGCAGCTCCCAGGCCGTTGACACTGAAGCTTTCTTT.

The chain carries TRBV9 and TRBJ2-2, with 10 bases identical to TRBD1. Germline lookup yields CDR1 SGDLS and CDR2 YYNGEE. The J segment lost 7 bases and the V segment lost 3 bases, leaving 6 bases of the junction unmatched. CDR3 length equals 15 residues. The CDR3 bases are TGTGCCAGCAGCGCAAGGACAGGGGGAGGCGGGGAGCTGTTTTTT. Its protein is CASSARTGGGGELFF.

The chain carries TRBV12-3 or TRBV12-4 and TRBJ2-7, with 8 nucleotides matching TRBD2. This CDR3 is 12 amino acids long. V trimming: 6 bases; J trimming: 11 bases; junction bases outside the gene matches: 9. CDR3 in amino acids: CASRANVGLEYF. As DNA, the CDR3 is TGTGCCAGCAGAGCTAACGTGGGACTAGAGTACTTC.

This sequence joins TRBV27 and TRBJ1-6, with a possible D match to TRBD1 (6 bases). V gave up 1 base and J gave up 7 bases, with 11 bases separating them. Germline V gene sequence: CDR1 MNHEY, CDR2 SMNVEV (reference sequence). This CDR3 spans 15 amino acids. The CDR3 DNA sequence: TGTGCCAGCAGTTTATTGGGACACCCAAATTCACCCCTCCACTTT. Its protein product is CASSLLGHPNSPLHF.

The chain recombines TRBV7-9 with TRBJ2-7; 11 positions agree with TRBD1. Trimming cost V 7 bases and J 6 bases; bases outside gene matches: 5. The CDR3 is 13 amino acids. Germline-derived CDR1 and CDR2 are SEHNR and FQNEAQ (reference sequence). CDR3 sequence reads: CASTDRGPSEQYF. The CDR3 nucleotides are TGTGCCAGCACGGACAGGGGGCCCTCCGAGCAGTACTTC.

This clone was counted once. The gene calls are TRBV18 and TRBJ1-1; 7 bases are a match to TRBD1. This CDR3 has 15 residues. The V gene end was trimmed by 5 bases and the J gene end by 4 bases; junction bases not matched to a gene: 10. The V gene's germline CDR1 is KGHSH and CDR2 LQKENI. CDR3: CASSYQSGGATEAFF. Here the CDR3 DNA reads TGTGCCAGCTCATACCAGTCAGGGGGTGCCACTGAAGCTTTCTTT. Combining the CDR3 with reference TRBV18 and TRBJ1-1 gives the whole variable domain NAGVMQNPRHLVRRRGQEARLRCSPMKGHSHVYWYRQLPEEGLKFMVYLQKENIIDESGMPKERFSAEFPKEGPSILRIQQVVRGDSAAYFCASSYQSGGATEAFFGQGTRLTVV.

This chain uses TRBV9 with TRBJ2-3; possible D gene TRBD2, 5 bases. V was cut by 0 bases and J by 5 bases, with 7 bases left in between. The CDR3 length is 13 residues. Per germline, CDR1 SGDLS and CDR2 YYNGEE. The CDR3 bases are TGTGCCAGCAGCGTAGGGGAGAGAGATACGCAGTATTTT. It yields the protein CASSVGERDTQYF.

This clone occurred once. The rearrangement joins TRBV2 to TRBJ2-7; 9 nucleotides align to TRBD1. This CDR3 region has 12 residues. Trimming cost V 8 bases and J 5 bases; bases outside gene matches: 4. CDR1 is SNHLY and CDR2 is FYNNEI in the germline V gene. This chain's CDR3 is CASDRGSHEQYF. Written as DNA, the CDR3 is TGTGCCAGCGACAGGGGGAGCCACGAGCAGTACTTC.

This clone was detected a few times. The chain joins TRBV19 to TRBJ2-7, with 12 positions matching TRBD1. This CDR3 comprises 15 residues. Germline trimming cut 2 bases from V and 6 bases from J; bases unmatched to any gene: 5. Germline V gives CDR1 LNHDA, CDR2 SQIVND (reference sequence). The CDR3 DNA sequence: TGTGCCAGTAGTATACCGGGACAGGGGGCCTTCGAGCAGTACTTC. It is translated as CASSIPGQGAFEQYF.

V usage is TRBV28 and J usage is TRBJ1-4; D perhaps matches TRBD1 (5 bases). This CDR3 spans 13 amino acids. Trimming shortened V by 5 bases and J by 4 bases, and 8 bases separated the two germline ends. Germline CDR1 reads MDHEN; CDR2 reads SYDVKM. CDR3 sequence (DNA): TGTGCCAGCAGTCCTAGGGGTAATGAAAAACTGTTTTTT. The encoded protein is CASSPRGNEKLFF.

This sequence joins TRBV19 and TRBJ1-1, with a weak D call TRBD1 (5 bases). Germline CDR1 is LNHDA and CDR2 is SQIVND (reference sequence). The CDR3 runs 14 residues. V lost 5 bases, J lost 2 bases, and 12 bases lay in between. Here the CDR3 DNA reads TGTGCCAGTAGTCCCTTACAGGATAACACTGAAGCTTTCTTT. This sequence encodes CASSPLQDNTEAFF.

The CDR3 reads CASSPQGGGYGYTF. The CDR3 DNA reads TGCGCCAGCAGCCCGCAGGGGGGAGGATATGGCTACACCTTC. The chain has TRBV5-1 and TRBJ1-2, with 7 positions matching TRBD1. Germline trimming cut 4 bases from V and 5 bases from J; bases unmatched to any gene: 8. The CDR3 length is 14 residues. The V gene's germline CDR1 is SGHRS and CDR2 YFSETQ.

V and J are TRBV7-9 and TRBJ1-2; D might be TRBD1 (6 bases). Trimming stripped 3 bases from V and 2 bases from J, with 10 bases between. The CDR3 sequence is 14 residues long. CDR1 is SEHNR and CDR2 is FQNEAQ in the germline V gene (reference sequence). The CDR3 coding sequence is TGTGCCAGCAGCTTTGGGGGCGCCAACTATGGCTACACCTTC. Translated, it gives CASSFGGANYGYTF.

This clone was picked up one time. The CDR3 bases are TGCGCCAGCAGCCTCCAAGGCGGGACCCAGTACTTC. It specifies CASSLQGGTQYF. V gene TRBV5-1 combines with J gene TRBJ2-5, with D hard to call. The V gene's germline CDR1 is SGHRS and CDR2 YFSETQ. The CDR3 consists of 12 residues. V lost 4 bases and J 7 bases, leaving 11 bases between the germline ends.

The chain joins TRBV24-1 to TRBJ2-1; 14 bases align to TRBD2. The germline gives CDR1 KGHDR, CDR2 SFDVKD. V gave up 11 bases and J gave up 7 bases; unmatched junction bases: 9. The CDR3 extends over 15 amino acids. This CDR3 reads CAIGTSGSLGNEQFF. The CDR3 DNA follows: TGTGCCATCGGGACTAGCGGGAGTCTTGGGAATGAGCAGTTCTTC.

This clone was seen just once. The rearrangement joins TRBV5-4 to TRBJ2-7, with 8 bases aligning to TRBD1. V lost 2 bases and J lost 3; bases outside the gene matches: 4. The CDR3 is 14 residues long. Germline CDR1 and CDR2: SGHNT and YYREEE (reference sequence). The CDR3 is CASSFGQGIYEQYF. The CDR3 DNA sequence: TGTGCCAGCAGCTTCGGACAGGGTATCTACGAGCAGTACTTC. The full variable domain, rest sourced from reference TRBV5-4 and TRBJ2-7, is ETGVTQSPTHLIKTRGQQVTLRCSSQSGHNTVSWYQQALGQGPQFIFQYYREEENGRGNFPPRFSGLQFPNYSSELNVNALELDDSALYLCASSFGQGIYEQYFGPGTRLTVT.

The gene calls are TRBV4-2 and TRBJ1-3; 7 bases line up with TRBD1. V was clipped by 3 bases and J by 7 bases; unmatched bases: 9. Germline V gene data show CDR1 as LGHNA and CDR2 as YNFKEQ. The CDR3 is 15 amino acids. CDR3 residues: CASSQQQGPRNTIYF. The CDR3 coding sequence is TGTGCCAGCAGCCAGCAACAGGGGCCGCGGAACACCATATATTTT.

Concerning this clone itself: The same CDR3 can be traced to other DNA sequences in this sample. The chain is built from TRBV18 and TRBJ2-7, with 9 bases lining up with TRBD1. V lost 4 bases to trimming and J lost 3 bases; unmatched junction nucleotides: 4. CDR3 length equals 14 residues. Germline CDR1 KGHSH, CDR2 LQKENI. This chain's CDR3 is CASSQTGQGYEQYF. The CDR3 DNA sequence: TGTGCCAGCTCACAAACGGGACAGGGCTACGAGCAGTACTTC.